Listed below are T cell receptor beta chains from one sample, sequenced in a study of T cell responses to AZD1222 COVID-19 vaccine. The repertoire was sequenced with immunoSEQ multiplex PCR; TCRdb's copy has only in-frame clones and lacks some. The profile shows about 140,000 clones, roughly 90% of them singletons. This sample comprised peripheral blood, obtained on day 0 of AZD1222 vaccination. These receptor sequences come from an adult in good health. The CDR3 runs from the conserved cysteine through the conserved F or W. A D gene is named only where the DNA matches it firmly. Size values are once, few and many counts, or a class for expanded clones, and some rows have none.

d_call clone_size cdr3_length j_call v_call cdr3_nt cdr3_aa
. . 14 TRBJ1-2 TRBV5-4 TGTGCCAGCAGTCAAGGGCCACTTACGGGAGGCTACACCTTC CASSQGPLTGGYTF
TRBD2 . 15 TRBJ2-1 TRBV27 TGTGCCAGCAGTCCCAAGCGGGAGGCGTACAATGAGCAGTTCTTC CASSPKREAYNEQFF
. . 16 TRBJ2-1 TRBV5-1 TGCGCCAGCAGCTTGGAGGGTCGGGGCGCCTACAATGAGCAGTTCTTC CASSLEGRGAYNEQFF
TRBD1 . 14 TRBJ1-3 TRBV18 TGTGCCAGCTCAGAGGGACAGCCAGGAAACACCATATATTTT CASSEGQPGNTIYF
TRBD1 . 17 TRBJ2-1 TRBV4-1 TGCGCCAGCAGCCACCCCGGACAGGGAAATCGGTACAATGAGCAGTTCTTC CASSHPGQGNRYNEQFF
TRBD1 . 16 TRBJ1-3 TRBV18 TGTGCCAGCTCACCGTCCCCCGGGACAGGGGTCCACACCATATATTTT CASSPSPGTGVHTIYF
TRBD1 . 16 TRBJ1-5 TRBV19 TGTGCCAGTAGTCCGCGGACAGGGGGCCTCAATCAGCCCCAGCATTTT CASSPRTGGLNQPQHF
. . 15 TRBJ1-5 TRBV6-4 TGTGCCAGCAGTGAATTCTTAGACAGGCTCCAGCCCCAGCATTTT CASSEFLDRLQPQHF
. . 16 TRBJ1-3 TRBV6-5 TGTGCCAGCAGTTCCGGGGGGCGCTTCTCTGGAAACACCATATATTTT CASSSGGRFSGNTIYF
. . 15 TRBJ2-1 TRBV15 TGTGCCACCAGCTCTTCGACAGGAGGATACAATGAGCAGTTCTTC CATSSSTGGYNEQFF
. . 16 TRBJ2-1 TRBV4-3 TGCGCCAGCAGCCAAGAGGTCGCCAGCTCCTACAATGAGCAGTTCTTC CASSQEVASSYNEQFF
TRBD1 . 17 TRBJ1-5 TRBV24-1 TGTGCCACCAACGGGACAGGGAATGCCTTTAGCAATCAGCCCCAGCATTTT CATNGTGNAFSNQPQHF
. . 13 TRBJ1-5 TRBV7-9 TGTGCCAGCAGCTTAGCGGCCAATCAGCCCCAGCATTTT CASSLAANQPQHF
TRBD1 . 15 TRBJ1-2 TRBV6-1 TGTGCCAGCAGTGAACGGGGGGACAGTTACTATGGCTACACCTTC CASSERGDSYYGYTF
. . 15 TRBJ2-5 TRBV7-3 TGTGCCAGCAGCTTACAAGGACTACCTAAGGAGACCCAGTACTTC CASSLQGLPKETQYF
TRBD1 . 16 TRBJ2-5 TRBV18 TGTGCCAGCTCACTATCTTCTCCGGGACAGCAAGAGACCCAGTACTTC CASSLSSPGQQETQYF
TRBD2 . 19 TRBJ2-1 TRBV7-9 TGTGCCAGCAGCGGTGCTCTAGCGGGACTTCCTCGAGGGGACAATGAGCAGTTCTTC CASSGALAGLPRGDNEQFF
TRBD2 . 19 TRBJ2-2 TRBV7-2 TGTGCCAGCAGCTTAGTCAGATTAGCGGGGGTTACCTCTACCGGGGAGCTGTTTTTT CASSLVRLAGVTSTGELFF
. . 14 TRBJ2-3 TRBV28 TGTGCCAGCAGTTTCGTAGCGGGCACAGATACGCAGTATTTT CASSFVAGTDTQYF
. . 13 TRBJ1-4 TRBV19 TGTGCCAGTAGTAGGCGGGCCGATGAAAAACTGTTTTTT CASSRRADEKLFF
. . 14 TRBJ2-1 TRBV7-8 TGTGCCAGCAGCTTAGGAGATTACTTTAATGAGCAGTTCTTC CASSLGDYFNEQFF
TRBD1 . 17 TRBJ1-2 TRBV3-1/TRBV3-2 TGTGCCAGCAGCCAAGGGGTTATGGGACAGGGAAACTATGGCTACACCTTC CASSQGVMGQGNYGYTF
. . 15 TRBJ1-4 TRBV21-1 TGTGCCAGCGCGCCAATAGACAGGGAGGGTGAAAAACTGTTTTTT CASAPIDREGEKLFF
. . 12 TRBJ1-5 TRBV6-1 TGTGCCAGCAGTGAAGCCGCGCGGCCCCAGCATTTT CASSEAARPQHF
TRBD2 . 16 TRBJ2-4 TRBV10-3 TGTGCCATCAGTGGTGAGCTAGCGGGGGAACAAAACATTCAGTACTTC CAISGELAGEQNIQYF
. . 15 TRBJ2-3 TRBV3-1/TRBV3-2 TGTGCCAGCAGCCAAGATAGTGGGCGACCAGATACGCAGTATTTT CASSQDSGRPDTQYF
TRBD2 . 15 TRBJ2-2 TRBV28 TGTGCCAGCAGTTTGTACGGGAGGGGCACCGGGGAGCTGTTTTTT CASSLYGRGTGELFF
. once 16 TRBJ1-6 TRBV6-5 TGTGCCAGCAGTTCTCGACCCGGGGGGGTGGAACGACTCCTCCACTTT CASSSRPGGVERLLHF
. . 15 TRBJ1-2 TRBV4-2 TGTGCCAGCAGCCAAGATGACAGACCCAACTATGGCTACACCTTC CASSQDDRPNYGYTF
. . 16 TRBJ2-3 TRBV7-8 TGTGCCAGCAGCTTAAATGTGGGAAACGGTGTGGATACGCAGTATTTT CASSLNVGNGVDTQYF
. . 15 TRBJ2-5 TRBV6-5 TGTGCCAGCAGTTACTCAGTATCGGAGGGGGAGACCCAGTACTTC CASSYSVSEGETQYF
. . 15 TRBJ2-5 TRBV15 TGTGCCACCAGCAACCGGGACATTGCTGCGGAGACCCAGTACTTC CATSNRDIAAETQYF
. . 16 TRBJ2-1 TRBV21-1 TGTGCCAGCAGCAAAGTACGAAGGGGGCTCTGGAATGAGCAGTTCTTC CASSKVRRGLWNEQFF
. . 15 TRBJ2-2 TRBV11-2 TGTGCCAGCAGCTTGTCCAGACCGAACACCGGGGAGCTGTTTTTT CASSLSRPNTGELFF
. few 16 TRBJ2-1 TRBV11-2 TGTGCCAGCAGCTCCCGGGCGGGGTCGGGAATCAATGAGCAGTTCTTC CASSSRAGSGINEQFF
. . 15 TRBJ1-2 TRBV9 TGTGCCAGCAGCGCAGAGTCGTGGGGGCGGGAAGGCTACACCTTC CASSAESWGREGYTF
TRBD2 . 15 TRBJ2-1 TRBV7-2 TGTGCCAGCAGCTTGTCTAGCGGGCACGGCGGGAAGCAGTTCTTC CASSLSSGHGGKQFF
. . 15 TRBJ2-4 TRBV18 TGTGCCAGCTCACCCCCCACCAGAGTAAAAAACATTCAGTACTTC CASSPPTRVKNIQYF
. . 14 TRBJ2-7 TRBV4-3 TGCGCCAGCAGACCCACGGGCAATTCCTACGAGCAGTACTTC CASRPTGNSYEQYF
TRBD2 . 18 TRBJ2-1 TRBV19 TGTGCCAGTAGTATTCGGCTAGCGGGGGTCGCAGGGAACAATGAGCAGTTCTTC CASSIRLAGVAGNNEQFF
. . 15 TRBJ1-1 TRBV18 TGTGCCAGCTCACCTGGGGCATCCCTGAACACTGAAGCTTTCTTT CASSPGASLNTEAFF
. . 13 TRBJ2-1 TRBV7-3 TGTGCCAGCAGCTTAACTGGGAATAATGAGCAGTTCTTC CASSLTGNNEQFF
. . 14 TRBJ2-7 TRBV4-3 TGCGCCAGCAGCCAAGATATTGAGGAATACGAGCAGTACTTC CASSQDIEEYEQYF
TRBD1 . 19 TRBJ2-3 TRBV28 TGTGCCAGCAGTGATATCGGGACAGGGGGCCGTTTTTTCACAGATACGCAGTATTTT CASSDIGTGGRFFTDTQYF
TRBD2 . 19 TRBJ2-5 TRBV4-1 TGCGCCAGCAGCCTTACTGTGCTGGGTCTTAGCGGGAGTAAAGAGACCCAGTACTTC CASSLTVLGLSGSKETQYF
. . 14 TRBJ2-7 TRBV7-9 TGTGCCAGCAGCTACGGGGACCGACCCTACGAGCAGTACTTC CASSYGDRPYEQYF
TRBD1 . 16 TRBJ1-4 TRBV7-8 TGTGCCAGCAGCTTAACCCGGGACAGGGGACTCGGAAAACTGTTTTTT CASSLTRDRGLGKLFF
. once 13 TRBJ1-5 TRBV6-1 TGTGCCAGCAGTGAAGCGAAGCGTCAGCCCCAGCATTTT CASSEAKRQPQHF